The 24 T cell receptor beta chains reported below all come from one sample, sequenced in a study of T cells in Graves' hyperthyroidism and ophthalmopathy. TCR beta CDR3 sequences were amplified from RNA transcripts. Initially, a first-round RT-PCR of the TCR CDR3 employed the HTBI primer set. TCRdb passed the multiplex PCR reads through MiXCR, listing each CDR3 protein once. The sample has about 130,000 distinct CDR3 sequences, roughly a fifth seen once. The sequencing input was blood. The receptors come from a woman aged 45-65 years with Graves' hyperthyroidism that later progressed to Graves' ophthalmopathy.

The V call is TRBV4-1, the J call TRBJ2-4, with 9 bases matching TRBD2. Trimming cost V 5 bases and J 3 bases; bases outside gene matches: 8. This CDR3 has 16 amino acids. The germline V gene has CDR1 MGHRA and CDR2 YSYEKL. The CDR3 here is CASSATLAGVKNIQYF. The CDR3 DNA reads TGCGCCAGCAGCGCTACCTTAGCGGGAGTCAAAAACATTCAGTACTTC.

The chain couples TRBV20-1 to TRBJ2-5, with 9 bases lining up with TRBD2. The germline V gene encodes CDR1 DFQATT and CDR2 SNEGSKA (reference sequence). J gave up 4 bases and V 4 bases, and 7 bases lay outside the gene matches. The CDR3 loop spans 14 amino acids. CDR3 sequence reads: CSANAGGPRETQYF. The CDR3 DNA sequence: TGCAGTGCTAATGCGGGAGGGCCGCGAGAGACCCAGTACTTC.

This clonotype was seen many times. V usage is TRBV28 and J usage is TRBJ2-1, with D tentatively TRBD2 (6 bases). V shed 2 bases and J shed 5 bases, with 19 bases lying between them. There are 17 residues in the CDR3. The V gene's germline CDR1 is MDHEN and CDR2 SYDVKM. For the CDR3, the DNA is TGTGCCAGCAGTTTAGGGAAGCGGGCCACCCTGGACAATGAGCAGTTCTTC. Translating it yields CASSLGKRATLDNEQFF.

This clonotype was detected many times. V usage is TRBV11-2 and J usage is TRBJ2-2, with 8 bases that match TRBD2. The CDR3 runs to 17 residues. Germline V gene data show CDR1 as SGHAT and CDR2 as FQNNGV. J was trimmed by 5 bases and V by 3 bases; bases with no gene match: 11. The CDR3 reads CASSFNTGGPGTGELFF. CDR3 bases: TGTGCCAGCAGCTTCAATACGGGAGGGCCGGGAACCGGGGAGCTGTTTTTT.

The gene calls are TRBV9 and TRBJ1-1; no reliable D call. The CDR3 spans 14 residues. CDR1 and CDR2 (germline): SGDLS, YYNGEE. With 0 bases removed from V and 1 base from J, the gap between germline ends came to 7 bases. This chain's CDR3 is CASSVGWGNTEAFF. In DNA form, the CDR3 reads TGTGCCAGCAGCGTAGGTTGGGGGAACACTGAAGCTTTCTTT.

This clonotype came up a few times. V usage is TRBV30 and J usage is TRBJ1-2; D is undetermined. Germline assignment: CDR1 GTSNPN and CDR2 SVGIG (reference sequence). The V and J ends lost 0 bases and 14 bases respectively, with 13 bases between them. This CDR3 is built from 11 residues. DNA of the CDR3: TGTGCCTGGAGTGTACCGAACCGGAGGACCTTC. The encoded protein is CAWSVPNRRTF.

This clonotype appeared many times. The chain combines TRBV20-1 with TRBJ2-7, with D uncertain. From germline, CDR1 is DFQATT and CDR2 SNEGSKA (reference sequence). This CDR3 is 12 amino acids long. With 6 bases removed from V and 6 bases from J, the gap between germline ends came to 15 bases. CDR3 amino acids: CSAQSEHGEQYF. The CDR3 bases are TGCAGTGCCCAGTCCGAACATGGCGAGCAGTACTTC.

The rearrangement links TRBV19 to TRBJ1-5, with a weak D call TRBD1 (5 bases). Germline V gene sequence: CDR1 LNHDA, CDR2 SQIVND (reference sequence). The CDR3 runs to 13 residues. V lost 1 base, J lost 7 bases, and 8 bases lay in between. CDR3 in amino acids: CASSIARAQPQHF. CDR3 coding DNA: TGTGCCAGTAGTATAGCCAGGGCCCAGCCCCAGCATTTT.

This clonotype appeared many times. J is TRBJ2-7 and V is TRBV30; TRBD2 aligns across 10 bases. The germline V gene encodes CDR1 GTSNPN and CDR2 SVGIG (reference sequence). After removal of 2 bases from V and 0 bases from J, the junction contained 7 bases not matched to a gene. CDR3 length: 16 amino acids. The CDR3 DNA follows: TGTGCCTGGAGTCGTTCCGGGACTAGCGCCTCCTACGAGCAGTACTTC. This gives the protein CAWSRSGTSASYEQYF.

This clonotype was found many times. The CDR3 DNA reads as TGTGCCAGCAGCCAAGCCCAAGGGGGCTCTGGCTACACCTTC. This gives the protein CASSQAQGGSGYTF. The V gene is TRBV4-2, the J gene TRBJ1-2, with TRBD1 identical over 7 bases. The CDR3 runs 14 residues. V lost 1 base to trimming and J lost 7 bases; unmatched junction nucleotides: 6. The germline gives CDR1 LGHNA, CDR2 YNFKEQ.

This clonotype was seen ten or more times. The DNA for the CDR3 is TGCAGTGCCCGAGGGAGCACTGAAGCTTTCTTT. Its translation: CSARGSTEAFF. The V gene is TRBV20-1, the J gene TRBJ1-1; D unclear. The CDR3 is made up of 11 amino acids. Trimming shortened V by 6 bases and J by 4 bases, and 9 bases separated the two germline ends. The germline CDR1 and CDR2 sequences are DFQATT and SNEGSKA (reference sequence).

The chain couples TRBV5-1 to TRBJ2-7, with TRBD1 matching 8 bases. The germline gives CDR1 SGHRS, CDR2 YFSETQ. After removal of 4 bases from V and 3 bases from J, the junction contained 6 bases not matched to a gene. The CDR3 totals 14 residues. Written as DNA, the CDR3 is TGCGCCAGCAGCCCAGGACAGGGTAACTACGAGCAGTACTTC. This encodes CASSPGQGNYEQYF.

This clonotype was picked up many times. The chain links TRBV20-1 to TRBJ1-1, with D unclear. V shed 6 bases and J shed 0 bases, with 14 bases lying between them. The CDR3 is 14 residues long. The V gene's germline CDR1 is DFQATT and CDR2 SNEGSKA (reference sequence). CDR3 in DNA: TGCAGTGCGGAACCATTGAGCCTGAACACTGAAGCTTTCTTT. It translates to CSAEPLSLNTEAFF.

The chain recombines TRBV19 with TRBJ2-5; TRBD2 agrees at 12 bases. There are 15 residues in the CDR3. The V gene end was trimmed by 3 bases and the J gene end by 5 bases; junction bases not matched to a gene: 4. From germline, CDR1 is LNHDA and CDR2 SQIVND (reference sequence). The DNA for the CDR3 is TGTGCCAGTAGTATTCGGACTAGCGGGATGGAGACCCAGTACTTC. Protein: CASSIRTSGMETQYF.

As to this clonotype: Because the CDR3 is missing its conserved closing phenylalanine or tryptophan, this is likely a read error. The chain is built from TRBV5-1 and TRBJ2-7; 9 bases agree with TRBD2. Germline V gene data show CDR1 as SGHRS and CDR2 as YFSETQ. V shed 4 bases and J 5 bases; nucleotides not matched to a gene: 13. The CDR3 loop spans 16 amino acids. This CDR3 reads CASSPGMGLASHEQYL. CDR3 bases: TGCGCCAGCAGCCCGGGGATGGGACTAGCTAGCCACGAGCAGTACCTC.

This chain links TRBV2 with TRBJ2-1; D gene uncertain. CDR3 length: 9 amino acids. Germline-derived CDR1 and CDR2 are SNHLY and FYNNEI. Trimming shortened V by 11 bases and J by 5 bases, and 4 bases separated the two germline ends. This chain's CDR3 is CAGNNEQFF. CDR3 sequence (DNA): TGTGCCGGAAACAATGAGCAGTTCTTC.

There are many counts of this clonotype. This chain joins TRBV3-1 and TRBJ1-5; D unresolved. Trimming removed 2 bases from V and 0 bases from J, with 5 bases in between. The CDR3 sequence is 14 residues long. Germline V CDR1 and CDR2: LGHDT, YNNKEL (reference sequence). As DNA, the CDR3 is TGTGCCAGCAGCCAACGTGGTAGCAATCAGCCCCAGCATTTT. Translation: CASSQRGSNQPQHF. The whole variable domain, remainder taken from reference TRBV3-1 and TRBJ1-5, is DTAVSQTPKYLVTQMGNDKSIKCEQNLGHDTMYWYKQDSKKFLKIMFSYNNKELIINETVPNRFSPKSPDKAHLNLHINSLELGDSAVYFCASSQRGSNQPQHFGDGTRLSIL.

This clonotype was seen many times. The V gene is TRBV20-1, the J gene TRBJ2-1; 8 bases are shared with TRBD2. The CDR3 sequence is 14 residues long. Trimming removed 5 bases from V and 7 bases from J; junction bases left unmatched: 10. CDR1 is DFQATT and CDR2 is SNEGSKA in the germline V gene (reference sequence). The CDR3 coding sequence is TGCAGTGCTCCAAGCGGGAGTGGGGGGAATGAGCAGTTCTTC. Protein: CSAPSGSGGNEQFF.

CDR3 in amino acids: CASSILAGLGNNEQFF. The DNA of the CDR3 is TGTGCCAGTAGTATCCTAGCGGGATTGGGGAACAATGAGCAGTTCTTC. The chain couples TRBV19 to TRBJ2-1, with 9 bases matching TRBD2. Germline V gives CDR1 LNHDA, CDR2 SQIVND (reference sequence). There are 16 residues in the CDR3. Trimming took 3 bases from V and 5 from J; bases not matched to a gene: 8.

This clonotype was counted many times. The chain employs TRBV12-3 or TRBV12-4 and TRBJ2-7; 9 bases are a match to TRBD2. This CDR3 region has 16 residues. J gave up 7 bases and V 2 bases, and 12 bases lay outside the gene matches. The CDR3 bases are TGTGCCAGCAGTTTATTTCCTAGCGGGACGGGGAGAGAGCAGTACTTC. Its protein is CASSLFPSGTGREQYF.

This clonotype occurred many times. The V gene is TRBV28, the J gene TRBJ2-1; 10 bases are a match to TRBD2. V lost 6 bases, J lost 7 bases, and 6 bases stayed unmatched. The germline V gene encodes CDR1 MDHEN and CDR2 SYDVKM. The length of the CDR3 is 14 residues. CDR3 DNA sequence: TGTGCCAGCAGGCGTAGCGGGAGGCTAAATGAGCAGTTCTTC. Translated: CASRRSGRLNEQFF. Complete variable domain (other parts from reference TRBV28 and TRBJ2-1): DVKVTQSSRYLVKRTGEKVFLECVQDMDHENMFWYRQDPGLGLRLIYFSYDVKMKEKGDIPEGYSVSREKKERFSLILESASTNQTSMYLCASRRSGRLNEQFFGPGTRLTVL.

The rearrangement joins TRBV10-3 to TRBJ2-7; 8 nucleotides match TRBD2. From germline, CDR1 is ENHRY and CDR2 SYGVKD. The CDR3 extends over 15 amino acids. V lost 5 bases to trimming and J lost 2 bases; unmatched junction nucleotides: 8. For the CDR3, the DNA is TGTGCCATCAGTTTCTTGAATAGCGGGACCTACGAGCAGTACTTC. Protein: CAISFLNSGTYEQYF.

This clonotype was seen at least ten times. V and J are TRBV20-1 and TRBJ2-7, with D possibly matching TRBD2 (6 bases). Germline CDR1 and CDR2: DFQATT and SNEGSKA (reference sequence). The CDR3 totals 13 residues. The CDR3 here is CSAGGTRAYEQYF. The CDR3 region has the DNA TGCAGCGCAGGTGGGACTCGTGCCTACGAGCAGTACTTC.

DNA for the CDR3: TGTGCCAGCAGCTTAGCGCTAAGTACTAGTGGGACCGGGGAGCTGTTTTTT. The encoded protein is CASSLALSTSGTGELFF. This chain connects TRBV7-8 to TRBJ2-2; tentatively, D is TRBD2 (5 bases). Germline values: CDR1 SGHVS, CDR2 FQNEAQ. The V and J ends lost 0 bases and 5 bases respectively, with 16 bases between them. The CDR3 totals 17 residues.